What follows are 10 T cell receptor beta chains derived from one specimen sequenced in a study of T-cell reconstitution after alpha-beta-depleted transplantation in children. TCRbeta library construction was performed incorporating unique molecular identifiers. MiXCR was run by TCRdb on the PCR reads, yielding one entry per CDR3 protein. The sample lists around 480,000 distinct CDR3 sequences; approximately 29% were seen once. Sequencing was performed on PBMCs from the stem cell graft donor, taken from the stem cell graft. Receptors were obtained from a human donor who donated a stem cell graft to a child with aplastic anemia.

This clonotype was counted only a few times. The V call is TRBV6-6, the J call TRBJ1-1; 8 positions match TRBD1. The junction had 5 bases not matched to a gene; V was cut back by 6 bases and J by 8 bases. The V gene's germline CDR1 is MNHNY and CDR2 SVGAGI (reference sequence). This CDR3 has 12 residues. The CDR3 loop reads CASRTGAEEAFF. In DNA, the CDR3 is TGTGCCAGCAGGACAGGGGCTGAGGAAGCTTTCTTT.

This clonotype has just one count. The chain combines TRBV5-1 with TRBJ2-7; 10 nucleotides agree with TRBD2. The CDR3 spans 17 residues. Germline V gives CDR1 SGHRS, CDR2 YFSETQ. Trimming at V came to 0 bases and at J to 2 bases, leaving 8 bases not matched to a gene. This chain's CDR3 is CASSLAPSSGSTYEQYV. CDR3 sequence (DNA): TGCGCCAGCAGCTTGGCCCCCTCTAGCGGGAGTACCTACGAGCAGTACGTC.

The chain joins TRBV7-2 to TRBJ1-1; D call uncertain. Trimming took 7 bases from V and 3 from J, leaving 6 bases between them. Per the germline V gene, CDR1 is SGHTA and CDR2 is FQGNSA. The CDR3 covers 11 residues. CDR3 sequence: CASKDDTEAFF. The CDR3 coding sequence is TGTGCCAGCAAGGATGACACTGAAGCTTTCTTT.

This clonotype was seen a few times. The rearrangement uses TRBV20-1 and TRBJ2-7; perhaps TRBD2 as D (8 bases). CDR3 length: 16 residues. Germline V gene sequence: CDR1 DFQATT, CDR2 SNEGSKA (reference sequence). V was clipped by 5 bases and J by 0 bases, with 20 bases between them. The chain's CDR3 is CSARSGGGSTSYEQYF. Here the CDR3 DNA reads TGCAGTGCTCGCTCGGGAGGGGGCTCCACCTCCTACGAGCAGTACTTC.

V gene TRBV7-8 combines with J gene TRBJ2-1; tentative D call: TRBD2 (6 bases). CDR1 and CDR2 from the germline V gene are SGHVS and FQNEAQ. This CDR3 contains 17 residues. V was trimmed by 4 bases and J by 6 bases, leaving 22 bases between them. CDR3 coding DNA: TGTGCCAGCAGCTCTCCTTCGGCAGGGAGGCAGGCCAATGAGCAGTTCTTC. This gives the protein CASSSPSAGRQANEQFF.

This clonotype was picked up a small number of times. The CDR3 loop reads CASSIGTGVPNEQFF. The CDR3 DNA reads TGTGCCAGCAGCATCGGGACAGGGGTGCCCAATGAGCAGTTCTTC. The V and J genes are TRBV28 and TRBJ2-1, with 10 nucleotides matching TRBD1. Per germline, CDR1 MDHEN and CDR2 SYDVKM. The CDR3 consists of 15 residues. The V segment lost 6 bases and the J segment 6 bases; nucleotides outside the gene matches: 8.

This chain links TRBV7-2 with TRBJ2-5, with 8 bases fitting TRBD1. The J segment lost 4 bases and the V segment lost 5 bases, leaving 9 bases of the junction unmatched. Germline V lookup: CDR1 SGHTA, CDR2 FQGNSA. This CDR3 contains 15 residues. CDR3 nucleotide sequence: TGTGCCAGCAGCCTTCAGACAGGGGCCGCAGAGACCCAGTACTTC. Its translation: CASSLQTGAAETQYF.

The V gene is TRBV7-2, the J gene TRBJ1-4, with 10 bases identical to TRBD1. From germline, CDR1 is SGHTA and CDR2 FQGNSA. V was pared by 5 bases and J by 7 bases, with 4 bases of the junction left unmatched. The CDR3 consists of 14 residues. The CDR3 sequence is CASSGQGGPEKLFF. In DNA, the CDR3 is TGTGCCAGCAGCGGACAGGGGGGACCTGAAAAACTGTTTTTT.

This clonotype was picked up a small number of times. The gene calls are TRBV12-3 or TRBV12-4 and TRBJ1-1, with D unresolved. The CDR3 spans 14 residues. V lost 8 bases and J lost 11, with 24 bases in between. CDR3 coding DNA: TGTGCCAGCCGATCCTTGGACCGACCAAAGGGTGCTTTCTTT. This encodes CASRSLDRPKGAFF.

This clonotype came up many times. V is TRBV20-1 and J is TRBJ1-1; D remains unclear. Germline V lookup: CDR1 DFQATT, CDR2 SNEGSKA (reference sequence). CDR3 size: 13 residues. V was cut by 3 bases and J by 1 base, with 9 bases left in between. The CDR3: CSARSVWNTEAFF. Here the CDR3 DNA reads TGCAGTGCTAGGAGCGTGTGGAACACTGAAGCTTTCTTT.